This TCR beta chain was captured by sequencing in a study of post-analysis software for immune sequencing data. Points from the study as a whole: TRBV5-6, TRBV5-1 and TRBV20-1 were among roughly 5 TRBV segments more frequent in patients than controls.

Germline-derived CDR1 and CDR2 are SEHNR and FQNEAQ (reference sequence). The CDR3 runs 11 residues. TCR beta cDNA libraries included unique molecular identifiers. TCRdb itself ran the PCR reads through MiXCR, one entry per CDR3 protein. The data hold about 460,000 distinct CDR3 sequences, with roughly 45% observed a single time. On this clonotype: Its target is unknown.

The rearrangement links TRBV7-9 to TRBJ2-4, with 7 bases fitting TRBD2. The J call may be incorrect, as the DNA end agrees better with TRBJ2-5. Sequencing was performed on blood. This clonotype was obtained from a girl aged 10 to 17 with multiple sclerosis. The CDR3: CASGFQETQYF. The CDR3 coding sequence is TGTGCTAGCGGGTTCCAAGAGACCCAGTACTTC.